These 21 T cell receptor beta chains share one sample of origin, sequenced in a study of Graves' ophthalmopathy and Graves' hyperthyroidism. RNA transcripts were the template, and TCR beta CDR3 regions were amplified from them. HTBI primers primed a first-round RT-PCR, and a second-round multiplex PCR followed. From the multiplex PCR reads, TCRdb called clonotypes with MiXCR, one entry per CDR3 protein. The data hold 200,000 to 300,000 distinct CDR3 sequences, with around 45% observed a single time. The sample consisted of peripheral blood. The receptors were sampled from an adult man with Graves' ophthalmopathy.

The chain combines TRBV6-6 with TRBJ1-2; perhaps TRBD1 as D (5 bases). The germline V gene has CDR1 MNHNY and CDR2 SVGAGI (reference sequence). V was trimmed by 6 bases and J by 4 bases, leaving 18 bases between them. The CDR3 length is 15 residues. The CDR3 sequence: CASSLVRGPIYGYTF. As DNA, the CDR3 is TGTGCCAGCAGCTTGGTGAGGGGCCCGATCTATGGCTACACCTTC.

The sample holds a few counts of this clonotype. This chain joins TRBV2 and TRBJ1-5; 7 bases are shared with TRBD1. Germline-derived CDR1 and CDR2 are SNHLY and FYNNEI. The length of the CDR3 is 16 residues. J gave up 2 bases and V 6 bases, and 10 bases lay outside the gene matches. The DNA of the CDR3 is TGTGCCAGCAGGATCACCCGGACAGGAGGCAATCAGCCCCAGCATTTT. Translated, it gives CASRITRTGGNQPQHF.

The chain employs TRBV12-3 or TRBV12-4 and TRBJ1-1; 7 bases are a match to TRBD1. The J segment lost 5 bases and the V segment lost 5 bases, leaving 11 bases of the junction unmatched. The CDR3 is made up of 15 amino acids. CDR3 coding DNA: TGTGCCAGCAGTGCCGGGACTGCCAGGGGGACTGAAGCTTTCTTT. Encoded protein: CASSAGTARGTEAFF.

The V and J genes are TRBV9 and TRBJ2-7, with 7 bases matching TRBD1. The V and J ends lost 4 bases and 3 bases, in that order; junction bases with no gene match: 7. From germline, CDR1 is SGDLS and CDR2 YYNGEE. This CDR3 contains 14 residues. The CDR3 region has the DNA TGTGCCAGCAGCCTACAGGGGAAGGACTACGAGCAGTACTTC. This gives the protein CASSLQGKDYEQYF.

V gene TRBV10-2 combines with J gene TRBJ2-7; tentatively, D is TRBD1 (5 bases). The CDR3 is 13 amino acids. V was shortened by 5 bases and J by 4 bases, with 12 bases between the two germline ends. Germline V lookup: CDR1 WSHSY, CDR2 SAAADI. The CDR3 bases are TGCGCCAGCAGTCCTGACAGATGGTACGAGCAGTACTTC. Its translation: CASSPDRWYEQYF.

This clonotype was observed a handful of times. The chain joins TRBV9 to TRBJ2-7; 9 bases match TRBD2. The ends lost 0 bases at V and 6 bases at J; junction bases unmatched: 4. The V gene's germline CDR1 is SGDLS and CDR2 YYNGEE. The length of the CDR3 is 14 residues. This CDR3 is CASSVGGGGREQYF. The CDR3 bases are TGTGCCAGCAGCGTAGGCGGGGGGGGTCGCGAGCAGTACTTC.

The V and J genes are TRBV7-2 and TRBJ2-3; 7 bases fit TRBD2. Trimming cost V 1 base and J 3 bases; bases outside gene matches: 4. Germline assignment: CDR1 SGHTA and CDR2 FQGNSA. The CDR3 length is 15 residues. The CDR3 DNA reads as TGTGCCAGCAGCTTAGTTGCGGGAGCAACAGATACGCAGTATTTT. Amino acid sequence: CASSLVAGATDTQYF.

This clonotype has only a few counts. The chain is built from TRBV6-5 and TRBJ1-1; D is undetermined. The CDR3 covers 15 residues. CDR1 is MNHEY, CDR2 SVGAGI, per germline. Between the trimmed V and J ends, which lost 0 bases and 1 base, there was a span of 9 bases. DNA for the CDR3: TGTGCCAGCAGTTACTCGCCAGGTCCGAACACTGAAGCTTTCTTT. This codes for CASSYSPGPNTEAFF.

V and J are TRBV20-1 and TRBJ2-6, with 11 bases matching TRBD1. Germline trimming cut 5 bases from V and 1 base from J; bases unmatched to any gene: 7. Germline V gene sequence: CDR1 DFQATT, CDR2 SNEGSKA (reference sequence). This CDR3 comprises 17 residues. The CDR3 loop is CSAGTGTGGSGANVLTF. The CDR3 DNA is TGCAGTGCTGGTACCGGGACAGGGGGATCTGGGGCCAACGTCCTGACTTTC.

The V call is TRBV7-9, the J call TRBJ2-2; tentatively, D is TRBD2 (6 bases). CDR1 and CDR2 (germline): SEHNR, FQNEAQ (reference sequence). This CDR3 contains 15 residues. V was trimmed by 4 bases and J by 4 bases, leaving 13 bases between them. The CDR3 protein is CASSSKRAGTGELFF. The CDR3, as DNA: TGTGCCAGCAGCTCGAAGCGGGCCGGCACCGGGGAGCTGTTTTTT.

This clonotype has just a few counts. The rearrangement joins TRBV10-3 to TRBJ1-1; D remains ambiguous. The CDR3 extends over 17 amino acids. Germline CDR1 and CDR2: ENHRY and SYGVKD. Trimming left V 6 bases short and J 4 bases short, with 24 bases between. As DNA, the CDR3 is TGTGCCATCAGATTGGTCGGGCCCCGGGCGGGTAGCACTGAAGCTTTCTTT. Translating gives CAIRLVGPRAGSTEAFF.

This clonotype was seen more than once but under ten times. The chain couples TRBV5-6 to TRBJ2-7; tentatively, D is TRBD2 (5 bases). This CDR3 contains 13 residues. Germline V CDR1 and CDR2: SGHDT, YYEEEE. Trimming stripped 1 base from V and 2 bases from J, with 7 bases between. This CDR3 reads CASSLRDTYEQYF. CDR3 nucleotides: TGTGCCAGCAGCTTGCGGGATACCTACGAGCAGTACTTC.

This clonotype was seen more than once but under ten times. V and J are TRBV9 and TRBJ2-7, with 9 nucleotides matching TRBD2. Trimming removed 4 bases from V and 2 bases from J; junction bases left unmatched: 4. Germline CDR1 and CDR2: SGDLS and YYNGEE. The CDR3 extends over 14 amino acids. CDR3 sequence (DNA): TGTGCCAGCAGCCCTAGCGGGGCTCCCTACGAGCAGTACTTC. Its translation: CASSPSGAPYEQYF.

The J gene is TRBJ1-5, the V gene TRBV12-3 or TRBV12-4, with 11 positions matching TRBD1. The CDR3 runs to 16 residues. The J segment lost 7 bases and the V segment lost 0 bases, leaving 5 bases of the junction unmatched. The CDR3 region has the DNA TGTGCCAGCAGTTTAGCTTCCCGGGACAGGGGGCAGCCCCAGCATTTT. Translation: CASSLASRDRGQPQHF.

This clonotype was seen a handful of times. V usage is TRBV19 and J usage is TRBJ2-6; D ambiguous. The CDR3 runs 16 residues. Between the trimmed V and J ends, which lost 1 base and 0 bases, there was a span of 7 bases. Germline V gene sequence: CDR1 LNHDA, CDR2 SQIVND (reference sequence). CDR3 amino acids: CASSIVVISGANVLTF. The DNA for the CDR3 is TGTGCCAGTAGTATAGTCGTGATCTCTGGGGCCAACGTCCTGACTTTC.

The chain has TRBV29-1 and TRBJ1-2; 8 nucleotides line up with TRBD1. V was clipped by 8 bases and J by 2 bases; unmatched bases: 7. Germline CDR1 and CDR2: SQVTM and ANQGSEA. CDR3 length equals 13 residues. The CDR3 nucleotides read TGCAGCTCAGACAGGGGAGTAAACTATGGCTACACCTTC. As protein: CSSDRGVNYGYTF.

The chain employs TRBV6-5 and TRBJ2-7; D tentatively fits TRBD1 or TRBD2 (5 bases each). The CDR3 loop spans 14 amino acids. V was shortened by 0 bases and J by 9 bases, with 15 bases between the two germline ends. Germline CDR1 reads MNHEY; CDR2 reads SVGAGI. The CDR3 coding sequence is TGTGCCAGCAGTTACTCGGGACGCTATGCTAGGCAGTACTTC. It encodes CASSYSGRYARQYF.

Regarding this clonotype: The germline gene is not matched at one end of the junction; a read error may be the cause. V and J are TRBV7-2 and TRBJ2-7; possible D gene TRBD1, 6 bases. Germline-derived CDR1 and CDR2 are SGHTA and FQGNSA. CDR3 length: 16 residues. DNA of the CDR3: TGTGCCAGCGGCTTAGGGACAAAGGGTAATACCTACGAGCAGTACTTC. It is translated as CASGLGTKGNTYEQYF.

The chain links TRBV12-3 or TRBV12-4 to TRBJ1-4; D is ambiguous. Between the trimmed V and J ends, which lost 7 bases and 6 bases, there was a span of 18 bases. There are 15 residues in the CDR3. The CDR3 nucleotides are TGTGCCAGCACCCCGGGTAGCGGGAGACATGAAAAACTGTTTTTT. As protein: CASTPGSGRHEKLFF.

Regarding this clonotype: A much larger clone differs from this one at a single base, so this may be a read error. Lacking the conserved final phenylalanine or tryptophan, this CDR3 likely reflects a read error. The CDR3, as DNA: TGCAGCGTTGAGGGAGTGGGAGGTGGCTACACCTCC. Amino acids: CSVEGVGGGYTS. The V gene is TRBV29-1, the J gene TRBJ1-2; no clear D. Germline V gene data show CDR1 as SQVTM and CDR2 as ANQGSEA. The CDR3 sequence is 12 residues long. V lost 3 bases, J lost 7 bases, and 12 bases lay in between.

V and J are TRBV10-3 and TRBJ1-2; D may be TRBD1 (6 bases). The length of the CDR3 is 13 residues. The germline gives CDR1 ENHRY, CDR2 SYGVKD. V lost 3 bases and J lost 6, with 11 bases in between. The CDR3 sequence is CAISEAGGNGYTF. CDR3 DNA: TGTGCCATCAGTGAAGCCGGGGGCAATGGCTACACCTTC.